Following are 30 T cell receptor beta chains from one sample sequenced in a study of blood T cell repertoires in COVID-19. Sequenced by immunoSEQ multiplex PCR; TCRdb stores in-frame clones only, minus some. Of 150,000 to 200,000 clones in the sample, 84% were seen once. The source material was peripheral blood. These receptors were collected from a man between 18 and 29 years old with active or convalescent COVID-19.

A few counts support this clone. The genes are TRBV20-1 and TRBJ1-2; 10 nucleotides line up with TRBD1. Trimming cost V 5 bases and J 6 bases; bases outside gene matches: 9. Germline loops: CDR1 DFQATT, CDR2 SNEGSKA (reference sequence). The CDR3 consists of 14 residues. The CDR3 nucleotides read TGCAGTGCTGGTGGGGACAGGGGTTTTGATGGCTACACCTTC. Translated, it gives CSAGGDRGFDGYTF.

The rearrangement links TRBV21-1 to TRBJ1-3; TRBD1, as called in the table, went unchecked against the DNA. TRBV21-1 is tagged as a pseudogene. This CDR3 has 16 residues. The CDR3 protein is CASSSTGLNSGNTIYF. CDR3 nucleotides: TGTGCCAGCAGCTCGACAGGCCTTAACTCTGGAAACACCATATATTTT.

The chain has TRBV5-8 and TRBJ2-3; possibly TRBD2 for D (7 bases). CDR3 length equals 16 residues. Looked up from germline, CDR1 is SGHTS and CDR2 is YDEGEE. With 4 bases removed from V and 6 bases from J, the gap between germline ends came to 21 bases. CDR3 in DNA: TGTGCCAGCAGCCGCCTGCGAGGGGGGGTTGGGGATACGCAGTATTTT. Protein: CASSRLRGGVGDTQYF.

This clone came up a few times. V gene TRBV7-9 combines with J gene TRBJ2-7; D remains unclear. The CDR3 loop spans 12 amino acids. The V end lost 1 base, the J end lost 5 bases, and 6 bases lay between the germline ends. Per the germline V gene, CDR1 is SEHNR and CDR2 is FQNEAQ (reference sequence). The chain's CDR3 is CASSLDINEQYF. Here the CDR3 DNA reads TGTGCCAGCAGCTTAGACATTAACGAGCAGTACTTC.

The V and J genes are TRBV14 and TRBJ2-7; D is perhaps TRBD1 (5 bases). CDR3 length: 16 residues. Germline values: CDR1 SGHDN, CDR2 FVKESK. V shed 3 bases and J shed 0 bases, with 15 bases lying between them. CDR3 in amino acids: CASSQGRAFSSYEQYF. CDR3 in DNA: TGTGCCAGCAGCCAGGGCAGGGCTTTTTCCTCCTACGAGCAGTACTTC.

The genes are TRBV4-1 and TRBJ2-3; 9 bases agree with TRBD1. Germline V gene data show CDR1 as MGHRA and CDR2 as YSYEKL. Germline trimming cut 3 bases from V and 4 bases from J; bases unmatched to any gene: 8. CDR3 size: 16 residues. CDR3 region: CASSHPGQGSPDTQYF. The DNA for the CDR3 is TGCGCCAGCAGCCATCCGGGACAGGGTTCTCCAGATACGCAGTATTTT.

This sequence joins TRBV5-1 and TRBJ2-7; the match to TRBD2 covers 7 bases. V was clipped by 0 bases and J by 2 bases; unmatched bases: 5. The CDR3 covers 15 residues. Germline V lookup: CDR1 SGHRS, CDR2 YFSETQ. The CDR3 DNA reads TGCGCCAGCAGCTTGGCGTGGGGGGGGGCCTACGAGCAGTACTTC. It encodes CASSLAWGGAYEQYF.

The chain joins TRBV11-2 to TRBJ2-2; 11 nucleotides align to TRBD2. V dropped 4 bases and J dropped 7; count of bases not matched to a gene: 14. The CDR3 contains 18 residues. CDR1 is SGHAT and CDR2 is FQNNGV in the germline V gene. CDR3 sequence reads: CASSSFWLAGGQGGELFF. DNA for the CDR3: TGTGCCAGCAGCTCTTTCTGGCTAGCGGGGGGCCAGGGCGGGGAGCTGTTTTTT.

Details on this clone: Other DNA sequences from this sample encode an identical CDR3 as well. The rearrangement joins TRBV5-1 to TRBJ1-4; TRBD1 matches at 7 bases. Germline values: CDR1 SGHRS, CDR2 YFSETQ. The V gene end was trimmed by 2 bases and the J gene end by 8 bases; junction bases not matched to a gene: 6. This CDR3 spans 14 amino acids. The CDR3 loop is CASSFGQGGEKLFF. CDR3 coding DNA: TGCGCCAGCAGCTTCGGGCAGGGGGGAGAAAAACTGTTTTTT.

The chain has TRBV5-1 and TRBJ1-2; TRBD1 is a possible D gene (6 bases). The germline V and J ends were trimmed by 1 base and 4 bases, with 14 bases remaining between them. Germline V gene data show CDR1 as SGHRS and CDR2 as YFSETQ. CDR3 size: 15 residues. This CDR3 reads CASSLTGGAFYGYTF. CDR3 bases: TGCGCCAGCAGCTTGACGGGGGGCGCCTTCTATGGCTACACCTTC. The whole variable domain, remainder taken from reference TRBV5-1 and TRBJ1-2, is KAGVTQTPRYLIKTRGQQVTLSCSPISGHRSVSWYQQTPGQGLQFLFEYFSETQRNKGNFPGRFSGRQFSNSRSEMNVSTLELGDSALYLCASSLTGGAFYGYTFGSGTRLTVV.

The chain recombines TRBV9 with TRBJ2-3; D is unresolved. Trimming cost V 0 bases and J 5 bases, with 10 bases left between them. CDR3 length equals 14 residues. Germline V gene sequence: CDR1 SGDLS, CDR2 YYNGEE. The CDR3 DNA reads TGTGCCAGCAGCGTAGGGCTCCCGGGAGATACGCAGTATTTT. It specifies CASSVGLPGDTQYF.

The J gene is TRBJ1-5, the V gene TRBV5-1; D is unclear. The CDR3 covers 15 residues. Germline V CDR1 and CDR2: SGHRS, YFSETQ. Trimming removed 0 bases at V and 1 base at J, with 8 bases between. CDR3 loop: CASSLDGRSNQPQHF. In nucleotides, the CDR3 is TGCGCCAGCAGCTTGGATGGCAGGAGCAATCAGCCCCAGCATTTT.

The rearrangement joins TRBV5-4 to TRBJ2-2; tentative D call: TRBD1 (5 bases). The V and J ends lost 1 base and 5 bases respectively, with 15 bases between them. CDR1 SGHNT and CDR2 YYREEE come from the germline V gene (reference sequence). This CDR3 contains 16 residues. The CDR3 coding sequence is TGTGCCAGCAGCTTGTTCCGTGGGGCAGAAACCGGGGAGCTGTTTTTT. It codes for CASSLFRGAETGELFF.

This chain uses TRBV3-1 (or the pseudogene TRBV3-2) with TRBJ2-7; 11 bases match TRBD2. Germline V CDR1 and CDR2: LGHDT, YNNKEL (reference sequence). The length of the CDR3 is 14 residues. V gave up 4 bases and J gave up 2 bases; unmatched junction bases: 1. In DNA, the CDR3 is TGTGCCAGCAGCCGTAGCGGGGGGGCCTACGAGCAGTACTTC. It yields the protein CASSRSGGAYEQYF.

This clone was observed at least ten times. The V call is TRBV19, the J call TRBJ2-2, with 7 bases aligning to TRBD1. The CDR3 contains 16 residues. J lost 1 base, V lost 1 base, and 3 bases had no gene match. The V gene's germline CDR1 is LNHDA and CDR2 SQIVND (reference sequence). The chain's CDR3 is CASSIGRQGNTGELFF. The DNA of the CDR3 is TGTGCCAGTAGTATAGGTAGACAGGGGAACACCGGGGAGCTGTTTTTT.

This clone was observed a few times. The genes are TRBV27 and TRBJ1-3; no clear D gene. V was clipped by 2 bases and J by 3 bases, with 8 bases between them. CDR1 is MNHEY, CDR2 SMNVEV, per germline (reference sequence). The CDR3 is 14 amino acids. CDR3 DNA sequence: TGTGCCAGCAGTTTAGTCGGAGGTGGAAACACCATATATTTT. It yields the protein CASSLVGGGNTIYF.

This clone came up a few times. The V call is TRBV7-6, the J call TRBJ1-1; D is unresolved. V was trimmed by 5 bases and J by 7 bases, leaving 14 bases between them. CDR1 SGHVS and CDR2 FNYEAQ come from the germline V gene. The CDR3 runs 13 residues. For the CDR3, the DNA is TGTGCCAGCAGCCCTCAGGTTGGGAGTGAAGCTTTCTTT. Its protein is CASSPQVGSEAFF.

The genes are TRBV11-2 and TRBJ1-2; tentative D call: TRBD1 (5 bases). Trimming pared 5 bases from V and 4 bases from J, leaving 17 bases between. CDR1 and CDR2 (germline): SGHAT, FQNNGV. The CDR3 sequence is 15 residues long. As DNA, the CDR3 is TGTGCCAGCAGCCACGAGGATTGGGGGGTCTATGGCTACACCTTC. Its translation: CASSHEDWGVYGYTF.

J is TRBJ1-3 and V is TRBV7-2, with 10 positions matching TRBD1. Germline lookup yields CDR1 SGHTA and CDR2 FQGNSA. J gave up 3 bases and V 5 bases, and 10 bases lay outside the gene matches. CDR3 length equals 17 residues. Here the CDR3 reads CASSTDRGPGGGNTIYF. The CDR3 DNA sequence: TGTGCCAGCAGCACCGACAGGGGGCCAGGCGGTGGAAACACCATATATTTT.

This clone has just one count. The chain joins TRBV19 to TRBJ1-6, with TRBD1 as a possible D gene (6 bases). V gave up 5 bases and J gave up 8 bases, with 16 bases separating them. Germline V gene data show CDR1 as LNHDA and CDR2 as SQIVND (reference sequence). The CDR3 extends over 15 amino acids. The CDR3 bases are TGTGCCAGTAGTCCCACGGACAGCTGGGATTCACCCCTCCACTTT. It is translated as CASSPTDSWDSPLHF. Supplemented by reference TRBV19 and TRBJ1-6, the full variable domain reads DGGITQSPKYLFRKEGQNVTLSCEQNLNHDAMYWYRQDPGQGLRLIYYSQIVNDFQKGDIAEGYSVSREKKESFPLTVTSAQKNPTAFYLCASSPTDSWDSPLHFGNGTRLTVT.

This clone was seen once. The gene calls are TRBV19 and TRBJ1-2; D gene unclear. V gave up 1 base and J gave up 0 bases, with 6 bases separating them. CDR3 length: 14 residues. Germline values: CDR1 LNHDA, CDR2 SQIVND (reference sequence). The CDR3, as DNA: TGTGCCAGTAGTATAGGCCAGTCTAACTATGGCTACACCTTC. It specifies CASSIGQSNYGYTF.

The J gene is TRBJ1-1, the V gene TRBV4-2; maybe TRBD1 (6 bases). CDR1 and CDR2 (germline): LGHNA, YNFKEQ. The V and J ends lost 1 base and 1 base respectively, with 13 bases between them. The CDR3 has 16 amino acids. This CDR3 reads CASSQGRDTTNTEAFF. In nucleotides, the CDR3 is TGTGCCAGCAGCCAAGGTCGGGACACCACGAACACTGAAGCTTTCTTT.

The V call is TRBV12-5, the J call TRBJ2-3, with 8 bases lining up with TRBD2. J gave up 1 base and V 2 bases, and 2 bases lay outside the gene matches. The CDR3 length is 15 residues. Germline-derived CDR1 and CDR2 are LGHNT and FRNRAP. The CDR3 DNA reads TGTGCTAGTGGTTTGCGGGGGGGTGGCACAGATACGCAGTATTTT. Its protein is CASGLRGGGTDTQYF.

This rearrangement joins TRBV11-2 to TRBJ2-3; 7 bases fit TRBD2. CDR3 length: 16 residues. Germline-derived CDR1 and CDR2 are SGHAT and FQNNGV. V shed 5 bases, J shed 0 bases, and the junction held 8 bases outside the gene matches. The CDR3, as DNA: TGTGCCAGCAGCACCACGGGAGGTTACAGCACAGATACGCAGTATTTT. It specifies CASSTTGGYSTDTQYF. The variable domain in full, with the rest retrieved from reference TRBV11-2 and TRBJ2-3, is EAGVAQSPRYKIIEKRQSVAFWCNPISGHATLYWYQQILGQGPKLLIQFQNNGVVDDSQLPKDRFSAERLKGVDSTLKIQPAKLEDSAVYLCASSTTGGYSTDTQYFGPGTRLTVL.

The V gene is TRBV6-2 or TRBV6-3, the J gene TRBJ2-7, with 8 bases aligning to TRBD1. The V gene's germline CDR1 is MNHEY and CDR2 SVGEGT. CDR3 length: 15 amino acids. The V segment lost 6 bases and the J segment 7 bases; nucleotides outside the gene matches: 14. The CDR3 DNA sequence: TGTGCCAGCAGCCTGAGGCGGACAGGGCGGTGGGAGCAGTACTTC. Amino acids: CASSLRRTGRWEQYF.

This sequence joins TRBV6-5 and TRBJ2-1; 9 nucleotides align to TRBD1. V was pared by 2 bases and J by 4 bases, with 6 bases of the junction left unmatched. This CDR3 comprises 16 residues. CDR1 is MNHEY, CDR2 SVGAGI, per germline. In nucleotides, the CDR3 is TGTGCCAGCAGTTACAGCCGGGACAGGGTTTACAATGAGCAGTTCTTC. This encodes CASSYSRDRVYNEQFF.

This chain joins TRBV24-1 and TRBJ2-7; 8 bases fit TRBD1. The germline V gene encodes CDR1 KGHDR and CDR2 SFDVKD. Trimming cost V 6 bases and J 6 bases; bases outside gene matches: 15. The CDR3 has 16 amino acids. The CDR3 loop is CATSRRDAGGLCEQYF. Written as DNA, the CDR3 is TGTGCCACCAGTCGGCGTGATGCAGGGGGCCTCTGCGAGCAGTACTTC.

The chain combines TRBV4-2 with TRBJ1-1; 10 bases align to TRBD1. The trim removed 3 bases at V and 5 bases at J, leaving 6 bases unmatched. This CDR3 spans 15 amino acids. Looked up from germline, CDR1 is LGHNA and CDR2 is YNFKEQ. This chain's CDR3 is CASSQGDRGRTEAFF. DNA for the CDR3: TGTGCCAGCAGCCAGGGAGACAGGGGGCGAACTGAAGCTTTCTTT.

The J gene is TRBJ2-7, the V gene TRBV28; 10 nucleotides align to TRBD1. This CDR3 contains 16 residues. After removal of 5 bases from V and 6 bases from J, the junction contained 13 bases not matched to a gene. Germline V lookup: CDR1 MDHEN, CDR2 SYDVKM. Written as DNA, the CDR3 is TGTGCCAGCAGTCCTAGTGGACAGGGGGAATTTGGCGAGCAGTACTTC. Amino acid sequence: CASSPSGQGEFGEQYF.

This clone showed up just once. The chain has TRBV5-1 and TRBJ1-6; the D gene is possibly TRBD1 (6 bases). CDR3 length equals 18 residues. CDR1 is SGHRS and CDR2 is YFSETQ in the germline V gene. Between the trimmed V and J ends, which lost 3 bases and 0 bases, there was a span of 16 bases. Here the CDR3 reads CASSSGITGSSYNSPLHF. The CDR3 DNA reads as TGCGCCAGCAGCTCGGGGATAACAGGGAGCTCCTATAATTCACCCCTCCACTTT.